The 29 T cell receptor beta chains given below trace back to one sample, sequenced in a study of OX40 agonist ivuxolimab in advanced cancers. Profiled with immunoSEQ multiplex PCR; TCRdb holds only in-frame clones, not every one. The sample records around 30,000 clones, roughly 88% being singletons. The sequencing used CD4+ or CD8+ T cells sorted from blood, collected in a trial of the OX40 agonist ivuxolimab. The source is an adult with an advanced solid tumor such as melanoma, head and neck, liver or kidney cancer.

The J gene is TRBJ2-1, the V gene TRBV4-2; 11 nucleotides line up with TRBD2. This CDR3 has 18 residues. V lost 0 bases, J lost 5 bases, and 9 bases stayed unmatched. Germline CDR1 is LGHNA and CDR2 is YNFKEQ. CDR3 loop: CASSQEYRLAGRNNEQFF. In DNA, the CDR3 is TGTGCCAGCAGCCAAGAATATCGACTAGCGGGGCGTAACAATGAGCAGTTCTTC.

This clone turned up a few times. This chain connects TRBV11-2 to TRBJ2-7; 7 nucleotides align to TRBD2. The CDR3 is 16 residues long. The ends lost 3 bases at V and 1 base at J; junction bases unmatched: 9. CDR1 and CDR2 from the germline V gene are SGHAT and FQNNGV. The CDR3 sequence is CASSLSAGVGSYEQYF. CDR3 nucleotide sequence: TGTGCCAGCAGCTTGTCCGCGGGGGTAGGTTCCTACGAGCAGTACTTC.

This clone has only one observation. This sequence joins TRBV7-2 and TRBJ2-7; 7 nucleotides line up with TRBD2. The germline gives CDR1 SGHTA, CDR2 FQGNSA. V shed 5 bases, J shed 5 bases, and the junction held 9 bases outside the gene matches. This CDR3 is built from 14 residues. Here the CDR3 reads CASSPGGPRDEQYF. In nucleotides, the CDR3 is TGTGCCAGCAGCCCGGGGGGACCGAGGGACGAGCAGTACTTC.

The gene calls are TRBV7-9 and TRBJ2-5; no firm D call. V shed 1 base and J shed 3 bases, with 6 bases lying between them. The CDR3 spans 13 residues. Per the germline V gene, CDR1 is SEHNR and CDR2 is FQNEAQ (reference sequence). CDR3 loop: CASSLVGEETQYF. As DNA, the CDR3 is TGTGCCAGCAGCTTAGTTGGCGAAGAGACCCAGTACTTC.

The chain combines TRBV27 with TRBJ2-3; tentative D call: TRBD2 (5 bases). CDR1 MNHEY and CDR2 SMNVEV come from the germline V gene (reference sequence). V was shortened by 2 bases and J by 4 bases, with 10 bases between the two germline ends. This CDR3 has 14 amino acids. Here the CDR3 reads CASSLAPRADTQYF. The CDR3 nucleotides are TGTGCCAGCAGTTTAGCCCCGAGGGCAGATACGCAGTATTTT.

The chain uses TRBV4-3 and TRBJ1-5; 8 nucleotides line up with TRBD1. The germline V gene encodes CDR1 LGHNA and CDR2 YSLEER. Trimming at V came to 3 bases and at J to 5 bases, leaving 9 bases not matched to a gene. This CDR3 is built from 16 residues. Here the CDR3 DNA reads TGCGCCAGCAGCCAGGACCGGGACAGGAATGATCAGCCCCAGCATTTT. Its translation: CASSQDRDRNDQPQHF.

The chain links TRBV14 to TRBJ2-3; D gene uncertain. Per germline, CDR1 SGHDN and CDR2 FVKESK. This CDR3 contains 16 residues. V was shortened by 3 bases and J by 2 bases, with 15 bases between the two germline ends. The CDR3 loop reads CASSHPTPDVTDTQYF. Written as DNA, the CDR3 is TGTGCCAGCAGCCACCCCACCCCGGACGTCACAGATACGCAGTATTTT.

V gene TRBV7-2 combines with J gene TRBJ2-5; D unresolved. The ends were cut back, 1 base at V and 5 bases at J, with 14 bases in the middle. Per the germline V gene, CDR1 is SGHTA and CDR2 is FQGNSA. This CDR3 region has 15 residues. CDR3 in DNA: TGTGCCAGCAGCTTAGTAACAACCCCAAGGGAGACCCAGTACTTC. This sequence encodes CASSLVTTPRETQYF.

V is TRBV6-5 and J is TRBJ2-5; D ambiguous. Germline V gives CDR1 MNHEY, CDR2 SVGAGI. The CDR3 spans 15 residues. V was shortened by 0 bases and J by 4 bases, with 12 bases between the two germline ends. In DNA, the CDR3 is TGTGCCAGCAGTTACTCGTGGAACCCTATAGAGACCCAGTACTTC. It is translated as CASSYSWNPIETQYF.

The gene calls are TRBV7-9 and TRBJ2-5, with TRBD1 matching 10 bases. This CDR3 spans 15 amino acids. Looked up from germline, CDR1 is SEHNR and CDR2 is FQNEAQ (reference sequence). V was clipped by 5 bases and J by 6 bases; unmatched bases: 9. CDR3 sequence (DNA): TGTGCCAGCAGCCTCGGGACAGGGGTAGTAAAGACCCAGTACTTC. Its protein product is CASSLGTGVVKTQYF.

The chain carries TRBV6-1 and TRBJ1-1, with TRBD1 matching over 7 bases. The CDR3 spans 14 residues. Per the germline V gene, CDR1 is MNHNS and CDR2 is SASEGT. The V and J ends lost 7 bases and 5 bases, in that order; junction bases with no gene match: 10. Here the CDR3 DNA reads TGTGCCAGCACAGGCGAGGGGGCTGGGACTGAAGCTTTCTTT. It yields the protein CASTGEGAGTEAFF.

The V gene is TRBV5-1, the J gene TRBJ1-1, with a weak D call TRBD1 (5 bases). The CDR3 consists of 15 residues. The V end was cut by 7 bases, the J end by 10 bases, with 26 bases between. The germline V gene encodes CDR1 SGHRS and CDR2 YFSETQ. Written as DNA, the CDR3 is TGCGCCAGCCGCCCGTCCGAGGGTCCCTACGGGGGAGCTTTCTTT. As protein: CASRPSEGPYGGAFF.

The table lists this clone with a count of one. The V gene is TRBV5-6, the J gene TRBJ2-5; 7 nucleotides line up with TRBD1. The CDR3 spans 16 residues. Per germline, CDR1 SGHDT and CDR2 YYEEEE. V shed 0 bases and J 2 bases; nucleotides not matched to a gene: 7. For the CDR3, the DNA is TGTGCCAGCAGCTTGGCCTCGACAGGGTGGCAAGAGACCCAGTACTTC. Its protein product is CASSLASTGWQETQYF.

The CDR3 reads CSAISETQYF. The CDR3 DNA sequence: TGCAGTGCTATATCAGAGACCCAGTACTTC. V and J are TRBV20-1 and TRBJ2-5; D is ambiguous. Trimming removed 4 bases at V and 4 bases at J, with 4 bases between. Germline assignment: CDR1 DFQATT and CDR2 SNEGSKA (reference sequence). The CDR3 has 10 amino acids.

The rearrangement uses TRBV29-1 and TRBJ2-7, with TRBD1 matching 9 bases. The CDR3 is 13 residues long. J was trimmed by 0 bases and V by 3 bases; bases with no gene match: 0. Per the germline V gene, CDR1 is SQVTM and CDR2 is ANQGSEA. The chain's CDR3 is CSVEDRGSYEQYF. The CDR3 DNA reads as TGCAGCGTTGAGGACAGGGGCTCCTACGAGCAGTACTTC.

The J gene is TRBJ2-7, the V gene TRBV9, with 7 bases lining up with TRBD2. Per the germline V gene, CDR1 is SGDLS and CDR2 is YYNGEE. The CDR3 runs 15 residues. The junction had 10 bases not matched to a gene; V was cut back by 4 bases and J by 3 bases. The CDR3 DNA follows: TGTGCCAGCAGCTTCTCCGGGGGGACCATCTACGAGCAGTACTTC. Residues: CASSFSGGTIYEQYF.

The J gene is TRBJ2-5, the V gene TRBV9; the match to TRBD2 covers 8 bases. The CDR3 contains 15 residues. J lost 1 base, V lost 4 bases, and 6 bases had no gene match. The germline V gene encodes CDR1 SGDLS and CDR2 YYNGEE. CDR3 sequence reads: CASSTRTSFQETQYF. CDR3 DNA: TGTGCCAGCAGCACCCGGACTAGCTTCCAAGAGACCCAGTACTTC. Drawing the rest from reference TRBV9 and TRBJ2-5, the complete variable domain is DSGVTQTPKHLITATGQRVTLRCSPRSGDLSVYWYQQSLDQGLQFLIQYYNGEERAKGNILERFSAQQFPDLHSELNLSSLELGDSALYFCASSTRTSFQETQYFGPGTRLLVL.

The chain links TRBV27 to TRBJ1-1, with a weak D call TRBD1 (6 bases). V lost 2 bases and J lost 10, with 8 bases in between. The germline CDR1 and CDR2 sequences are MNHEY and SMNVEV (reference sequence). The CDR3 runs to 11 residues. The CDR3 DNA sequence: TGTGCCAGCAGTTTAGGACAGTTAGCTTTCTTT. Translating gives CASSLGQLAFF.

This clone was picked up one time. The V gene is TRBV7-6, the J gene TRBJ2-7; TRBD1 is a possible D gene (6 bases). Germline-derived CDR1 and CDR2 are SGHVS and FNYEAQ. The CDR3 totals 15 residues. Trimming left V 3 bases short and J 2 bases short, with 14 bases between. The CDR3 DNA reads TGTGCCAGCAGCTTGGGGGCAGGGGCCACCTACGAGCAGTACTTC. Its protein is CASSLGAGATYEQYF.

The J gene is TRBJ2-7, the V gene TRBV6-6, with TRBD1 identical over 7 bases. The CDR3 loop spans 12 amino acids. With V trimmed by 0 bases and J by 11 bases, 4 bases remained unmatched. Germline loops: CDR1 MNHNY, CDR2 SVGAGI (reference sequence). For the CDR3, the DNA is TGTGCCAGCAGTTACTCGAAGGACAGGAAGTACTTC. Encoded protein: CASSYSKDRKYF.

The rearrangement joins TRBV7-8 to TRBJ2-1, with 7 bases aligning to TRBD1. The V and J ends lost 1 base and 9 bases, in that order; junction bases with no gene match: 3. Per germline, CDR1 SGHVS and CDR2 FQNEAQ. This CDR3 has 13 amino acids. In nucleotides, the CDR3 is TGTGCCAGCAGCTTAGAGGGGGCCGGTGAGCAGTTCTTC. Its translation: CASSLEGAGEQFF.

This clone was seen only once. The chain couples TRBV30 to TRBJ2-7, with D possibly being TRBD1 (6 bases). Germline V gene data show CDR1 as GTSNPN and CDR2 as SVGIG (reference sequence). The germline V and J ends were trimmed by 3 bases and 3 bases, with 12 bases remaining between them. The CDR3 contains 13 residues. In nucleotides, the CDR3 is TGTGCCTGGAGCACAGGGCCTGGCTACGAGCAGTACTTC. It is translated as CAWSTGPGYEQYF.

CDR3 in amino acids: CASSGGSGADTQYF. The CDR3 DNA reads as TGTGCCAGCTCCGGGGGTAGCGGGGCAGATACGCAGTATTTT. The chain links TRBV9 to TRBJ2-3; 8 bases agree with TRBD2. Per germline, CDR1 SGDLS and CDR2 YYNGEE. Losses at the gene ends were 7 bases for V and 4 bases for J; bases not matched to a gene: 8. The CDR3 consists of 14 residues.

The chain joins TRBV4-1 to TRBJ1-2; the D gene is possibly TRBD1 (5 bases). Germline-derived CDR1 and CDR2 are MGHRA and YSYEKL. The CDR3 contains 15 residues. Trimming removed 0 bases from V and 4 bases from J, with 12 bases in between. As DNA, the CDR3 is TGCGCCAGCAGCCAAGACCTGGGGCCGGCCTATGGCTACACCTTC. Its protein product is CASSQDLGPAYGYTF.

The chain uses TRBV7-8 and TRBJ1-5; D gene uncertain. V was pared by 3 bases and J by 3 bases, with 6 bases between. In germline, CDR1 is SGHVS, CDR2 FQNEAQ. This CDR3 has 13 residues. The CDR3: CASSFDVNQPQHF. The CDR3 nucleotides read TGTGCCAGCAGCTTTGATGTCAATCAGCCCCAGCATTTT.

The CDR3 spells CASSVHDETQYF. The CDR3 bases are TGTGCCAGCAGCGTTCATGATGAGACCCAGTACTTC. The chain carries TRBV9 and TRBJ2-5; no clear D gene. This CDR3 spans 12 amino acids. The V end lost 2 bases, the J end lost 5 bases, and 7 bases lay between the germline ends. Germline V CDR1 and CDR2: SGDLS, YYNGEE.

The chain has TRBV27 and TRBJ1-5; 10 bases map to TRBD1. Trimming at V came to 8 bases and at J to 6 bases, leaving 1 base not matched to a gene. The germline V gene has CDR1 MNHEY and CDR2 SMNVEV (reference sequence). CDR3 length equals 12 residues. The CDR3 DNA sequence: TGTGCCAGCGGACAGGGGGTTCAGCCCCAGCATTTT. This sequence encodes CASGQGVQPQHF.

The chain carries TRBV6-6 and TRBJ2-5; unclear D gene. Germline V gene sequence: CDR1 MNHNY, CDR2 SVGAGI (reference sequence). V shed 2 bases and J shed 0 bases, with 7 bases lying between them. The CDR3 runs to 14 residues. CDR3 residues: CASSYPGDQETQYF. Written as DNA, the CDR3 is TGTGCCAGCAGTTACCCGGGCGACCAAGAGACCCAGTACTTC.

This chain joins TRBV10-1 and TRBJ2-2; D is tentatively TRBD1 or TRBD2 (5 bases each). Germline loops: CDR1 WNHNN, CDR2 SYGVQD (reference sequence). The CDR3 consists of 14 residues. V was pared by 3 bases and J by 5 bases, with 10 bases between. CDR3 sequence (DNA): TGCGCCAGCAGTGATTGGGGGAATACCGGGGAGCTGTTTTTT. Its translation: CASSDWGNTGELFF.